Presented here are 20 T cell receptor beta chains from one specimen sequenced in a study of T cell changes during pregnancy in multiple sclerosis. Profiled with immunoSEQ multiplex PCR; TCRdb holds only in-frame clones, not every one. The sample yields about 50,000 clones, roughly nine tenths seen once. Sequences were derived from CD4+ T cells from peripheral blood mononuclear cells, sampled before pregnancy. The receptors were gathered from a female donor with multiple sclerosis, enrolled in a pregnancy study.

This sequence joins TRBV30 and TRBJ1-2, with TRBD1 identical over 8 bases. The J segment lost 4 bases and the V segment lost 5 bases, leaving 3 bases of the junction unmatched. Germline values: CDR1 GTSNPN, CDR2 SVGIG (reference sequence). The CDR3 has 12 residues. The CDR3 reads CAWWTGSYGYTF. The CDR3 coding sequence is TGTGCCTGGTGGACAGGGAGCTATGGCTACACCTTC.

This chain's CDR3 is CAISVPGQMKAFF. In DNA, the CDR3 is TGTGCCATCAGTGTCCCGGGACAGATGAAAGCTTTCTTT. This chain connects TRBV10-3 to TRBJ1-1, with 7 positions matching TRBD1. The CDR3 has 13 residues. With 4 bases clipped from V and 9 bases from J, the junction kept 8 bases outside the gene matches. CDR1 is ENHRY and CDR2 is SYGVKD in the germline V gene.

V is TRBV19 and J is TRBJ2-2; weak D call: TRBD2 (6 bases). Trimming stripped 4 bases from V and 6 bases from J, with 15 bases between. This CDR3 region has 15 residues. Germline V gene lookup returns CDR1 LNHDA and CDR2 SQIVND (reference sequence). CDR3 DNA: TGTGCCAGTAGTAATATGGGGGGAATGGCCGGGGAGCTGTTTTTT. It codes for CASSNMGGMAGELFF.

The chain links TRBV7-6 to TRBJ2-3, with 13 bases identical to TRBD2. Germline values: CDR1 SGHVS, CDR2 FNYEAQ. This CDR3 region has 19 residues. The junction had 12 bases not matched to a gene; V was cut back by 5 bases and J by 1 base. CDR3 protein: CASSTPTGLAGLGTDTQYF. The CDR3 coding sequence is TGTGCCAGCAGCACGCCGACGGGACTAGCGGGACTAGGCACAGATACGCAGTATTTT.

The V call is TRBV6-1, the J call TRBJ1-2; TRBD1 is a possible D gene (5 bases). Germline CDR1 reads MNHNS; CDR2 reads SASEGT. Trimming left V 6 bases short and J 5 bases short, with 19 bases between. The CDR3 contains 15 residues. The CDR3 is CASRRDLGGRYGYTF. CDR3 DNA sequence: TGTGCCAGCAGACGAGATTTGGGGGGTCGGTATGGCTACACCTTC.

CDR3 DNA sequence: TGTGCCAGTAGTGCCCAAGACAGGGCAGGTCAGCCCCAGCATTTT. The encoded protein is CASSAQDRAGQPQHF. The gene calls are TRBV19 and TRBJ1-5, with TRBD1 matching 7 bases. V shed 5 bases, J shed 6 bases, and the junction held 10 bases outside the gene matches. The CDR3 runs 15 residues. Germline CDR1 LNHDA, CDR2 SQIVND (reference sequence).

The chain employs TRBV5-5 and TRBJ2-2, with 8 bases matching TRBD1. The V and J ends lost 4 bases and 6 bases, in that order; junction bases with no gene match: 17. This CDR3 comprises 18 residues. CDR1 is SGHKS and CDR2 is YYEKEE in the germline V gene (reference sequence). The CDR3 protein is CASSLYGGRGQLSGELFF. CDR3 in DNA: TGTGCCAGCAGCCTTTATGGAGGCAGGGGGCAATTATCCGGGGAGCTGTTTTTT.

The genes are TRBV6-4 and TRBJ1-5; D is ambiguous. Trimming left V 6 bases short and J 2 bases short, with 17 bases between. The CDR3 totals 16 residues. The germline V gene encodes CDR1 MRHNA and CDR2 SNTAGT. The CDR3 is CASRDMDSPRNQPQHF. The CDR3 DNA is TGTGCCAGCAGGGATATGGACTCCCCACGCAATCAGCCCCAGCATTTT.

The chain joins TRBV4-1 to TRBJ1-2; 10 positions agree with TRBD1. V shed 0 bases, J shed 5 bases, and the junction held 6 bases outside the gene matches. CDR3 length equals 16 residues. Germline V gene sequence: CDR1 MGHRA, CDR2 YSYEKL. The CDR3 sequence is CASSQETTGGPYGYTF. The CDR3 bases are TGCGCCAGCAGCCAAGAGACGACAGGGGGCCCTTATGGCTACACCTTC.

The J gene is TRBJ2-2, the V gene TRBV27, with D possibly TRBD1 on 5 matching bases. The length of the CDR3 is 14 residues. Germline V CDR1 and CDR2: MNHEY, SMNVEV (reference sequence). Trimming shortened V by 7 bases and J by 5 bases, and 14 bases separated the two germline ends. The CDR3 loop is CASTLLKGTGELFF. The CDR3 bases are TGTGCCAGCACCCTGTTAAAGGGGACCGGGGAGCTGTTTTTT.

V usage is TRBV6-5 and J usage is TRBJ1-2; possible D gene TRBD1, 6 bases. From germline, CDR1 is MNHEY and CDR2 SVGAGI. CDR3 size: 16 residues. Trimming stripped 2 bases from V and 13 bases from J, with 26 bases between. The CDR3 DNA reads TGTGCCAGCAGTTACCCGAGGGGGGGGGAATTGGAGTCAGGCACCTTC. It translates to CASSYPRGGELESGTF.

The gene calls are TRBV5-1 and TRBJ2-7; 11 bases are shared with TRBD2. The germline V gene has CDR1 SGHRS and CDR2 YFSETQ. The CDR3 sequence is 15 residues long. V lost 4 bases to trimming and J lost 1 base; unmatched junction nucleotides: 4. DNA of the CDR3: TGCGCCAGCAGCCTCGGGACTAGCGGATCCTACGAGCAGTACTTC. Protein: CASSLGTSGSYEQYF.

V usage is TRBV27 and J usage is TRBJ1-2, with TRBD1 identical over 9 bases. CDR3 size: 13 residues. Trimming cost V 4 bases and J 7 bases; bases outside gene matches: 4. Germline V gives CDR1 MNHEY, CDR2 SMNVEV (reference sequence). The chain's CDR3 is CASSWGTGIGYTF. The DNA of the CDR3 is TGTGCCAGCAGTTGGGGGACAGGGATTGGCTACACCTTC.

The chain joins TRBV7-5 to TRBJ1-2; the D segment call TRBD1 is taken from the table without a DNA check. TRBV7-5 is a pseudogene segment. The CDR3 loop spans 13 amino acids. The CDR3 here is CVRSLGAGPGYTF. DNA of the CDR3: TGTGTCAGAAGCTTAGGGGCAGGTCCTGGCTACACCTTC.

This chain joins TRBV10-2 and TRBJ1-1, with unresolved D. This CDR3 has 14 residues. The germline V gene encodes CDR1 WSHSY and CDR2 SAAADI. Trimming took 3 bases from V and 1 from J, leaving 9 bases between them. The chain's CDR3 is CASSDTGKNTEAFF. The CDR3 DNA sequence: TGCGCCAGCAGTGATACCGGGAAGAACACTGAAGCTTTCTTT.

J is TRBJ2-7 and V is TRBV21-1; whether TRBD2, the table's D call, matches the DNA was not checked. TRBV21-1 is tagged as a pseudogene. The CDR3 contains 13 residues. CDR3 bases: TGTGCCAGCAGCAAATGGAGAGGCGACGAGCAGTACTTC. It yields the protein CASSKWRGDEQYF.

V usage is TRBV7-9 and J usage is TRBJ1-3; TRBD1 matches 7 bases. Losses at the gene ends were 5 bases for V and 3 bases for J; bases not matched to a gene: 7. Per the germline V gene, CDR1 is SEHNR and CDR2 is FQNEAQ (reference sequence). The CDR3 sequence is 15 residues long. The CDR3 region is CASSLRGLVGNTIYF. The CDR3 nucleotides are TGTGCCAGCAGCCTAAGGGGGCTTGTTGGAAACACCATATATTTT.

The chain has TRBV7-6 and TRBJ2-3, with D perhaps TRBD2 (6 bases). The CDR3 covers 19 residues. Looked up from germline, CDR1 is SGHVS and CDR2 is FNYEAQ. With 2 bases removed from V and 0 bases from J, the gap between germline ends came to 21 bases. CDR3 sequence: CASSLSVAGSTTSTDTQYF. The CDR3 nucleotides read TGTGCCAGCAGCTTATCCGTCGCCGGGAGCACCACTAGCACAGATACGCAGTATTTT. Full variable domain (rest looked up from reference TRBV7-6 and TRBJ2-3): GAGVSQSPRYKVTKRGQDVALRCDPISGHVSLYWYRQALGQGPEFLTYFNYEAQQDKSGLPNDRFSAERPEGSISTLTIQRTEQRDSAMYRCASSLSVAGSTTSTDTQYFGPGTRLTVL.

The chain combines TRBV28 with TRBJ2-7, with 7 bases identical to TRBD2. V shed 4 bases and J 0 bases; nucleotides not matched to a gene: 6. CDR1 MDHEN and CDR2 SYDVKM come from the germline V gene. This CDR3 spans 15 amino acids. The chain's CDR3 is CASSSVAGGSYEQYF. The CDR3 DNA follows: TGTGCCAGCAGTTCAGTAGCGGGCGGCTCCTACGAGCAGTACTTC.

The chain is built from TRBV7-2 and TRBJ1-1; TRBD1 agrees at 7 bases. The V segment lost 5 bases and the J segment 2 bases; nucleotides outside the gene matches: 11. CDR1 SGHTA and CDR2 FQGNSA come from the germline V gene. The CDR3 is 16 residues long. The CDR3 is CASSPRVGQTNTEAFF. The CDR3 nucleotides are TGTGCCAGCAGCCCCCGGGTGGGACAGACAAACACTGAAGCTTTCTTT.